These 9 T cell receptor beta chains were sequenced from one sample in a study of cytomegalovirus exposure and HLA in healthy donors. Primers for the PCR totalled 60 Vbeta and 13 Jbeta. Clones were read by immunoSEQ multiplex PCR, and TCRdb kept only the in-frame ones, dropping some. In the table there are 120,000 or so clones, around 80% of which are singletons. What was sequenced was PBMCs. The receptors derive from a woman aged 45-59 years in good health and CMV-seropositive.

The CDR3 region has the DNA TGTGCCTGGAGGAGACAGGGCTTTGCAACTAATGAAAAACTGTTTTTT. Encoded protein: CAWRRQGFATNEKLFF. This sequence joins TRBV30 and TRBJ1-4, with 7 bases matching TRBD1. The CDR3 is 16 amino acids. Germline trimming cut 3 bases from V and 0 bases from J; bases unmatched to any gene: 7. Germline assignment: CDR1 GTSNPN and CDR2 SVGIG (reference sequence).

The rearrangement joins TRBV6-1 to TRBJ1-2; TRBD1 aligns across 7 bases. V lost 2 bases, J lost 8 bases, and 5 bases stayed unmatched. The germline CDR1 and CDR2 sequences are MNHNS and SASEGT. The CDR3 has 13 residues. Here the CDR3 DNA reads TGTGCCAGCAGTGAAAGGGAGGACAGGGGCTACACCTTC. It translates to CASSEREDRGYTF.

A single count supports this clone. This chain links TRBV6-1 with TRBJ1-4; no reliable D call. The CDR3 consists of 15 residues. Trimming took 7 bases from V and 0 from J, leaving 12 bases between them. The germline CDR1 and CDR2 sequences are MNHNS and SASEGT. CDR3 DNA sequence: TGTGCCAGCATTACACACGAAGCAACTAATGAAAAACTGTTTTTT. It is translated as CASITHEATNEKLFF.

The V and J genes are TRBV19 and TRBJ2-1; 11 bases fit TRBD2. The CDR3 sequence is 20 residues long. V trimming: 2 bases; J trimming: 2 bases; junction bases outside the gene matches: 14. The germline V gene encodes CDR1 LNHDA and CDR2 SQIVND (reference sequence). CDR3 loop: CASSIRALTSGGRTYNEQFF. CDR3 DNA sequence: TGTGCCAGTAGTATACGGGCTCTCACTAGCGGGGGAAGGACCTACAATGAGCAGTTCTTC. The whole variable domain, filled in from reference TRBV19 and TRBJ2-1, reads DGGITQSPKYLFRKEGQNVTLSCEQNLNHDAMYWYRQDPGQGLRLIYYSQIVNDFQKGDIAEGYSVSREKKESFPLTVTSAQKNPTAFYLCASSIRALTSGGRTYNEQFFGPGTRLTVL.

The V and J genes are TRBV7-2 and TRBJ2-3; maybe TRBD2 (5 bases). V was pared by 1 base and J by 0 bases, with 11 bases between. This CDR3 has 16 amino acids. The germline CDR1 and CDR2 sequences are SGHTA and FQGNSA. The CDR3 loop reads CASSLGLAPSTDTQYF. In DNA, the CDR3 is TGTGCCAGCAGCTTAGGGTTAGCGCCGAGCACAGATACGCAGTATTTT.

This sequence joins TRBV7-2 and TRBJ2-1, with a tentative D call TRBD2 (6 bases). Germline CDR1 is SGHTA and CDR2 is FQGNSA. CDR3 length equals 14 residues. The V end was cut by 5 bases, the J end by 4 bases, with 12 bases between. Here the CDR3 reads CASSPPGEYNEQFF. CDR3 nucleotides: TGTGCCAGCAGCCCCCCGGGGGAGTACAATGAGCAGTTCTTC.

This chain connects TRBV6-1 to TRBJ2-7, with D maybe TRBD1 (6 bases). V lost 5 bases, J lost 2 bases, and 13 bases lay in between. CDR1 MNHNS and CDR2 SASEGT come from the germline V gene. The CDR3 sequence is 14 residues long. The CDR3 loop reads CASSSYRVTYEQYF. In DNA, the CDR3 is TGTGCCAGCAGTTCGTACAGGGTAACCTACGAGCAGTACTTC.

A few counts support this clone. This chain uses TRBV6-5 with TRBJ1-1; TRBD1 might be the D (6 bases). Germline V gene lookup returns CDR1 MNHEY and CDR2 SVGAGI. The CDR3 consists of 14 residues. Trimming left V 4 bases short and J 3 bases short, with 12 bases between. This CDR3 is CASSFHREHTEAFF. The CDR3 DNA reads as TGTGCCAGCAGTTTTCACAGGGAGCACACTGAAGCTTTCTTT.

The V call is TRBV4-1, the J call TRBJ1-6; tentatively, D is TRBD1 (6 bases). CDR1 is MGHRA and CDR2 is YSYEKL in the germline V gene. The V gene lost 3 bases and the J gene lost 1 base, with 13 bases spanning the gap. The CDR3 loop spans 17 amino acids. The chain's CDR3 is CASSQAPQGSYNSPLHF. CDR3 in DNA: TGCGCCAGCAGCCAGGCCCCACAGGGTTCCTATAATTCACCCCTCCACTTT.